This record concerns one T cell receptor beta chain sequence. Its antigen remains unidentified. The data derive from a study of T cells expressing NK-cell markers. Looking at the study overall: Among the eight sequenced donors, seven tested HCMV-seropositive and one tested seronegative.

General observations from the study: CD8+ T cells in a handful of donors included dominant NKG2C+ clonotypes at 1.0-7.0%.

UMI-tagged 5'RACE template switching yielded the TCR beta cDNA. TCRdb re-called the 5' RACE reads; one entry per CDR3 protein, DNA not given. This repertoire includes approximately 22,000 distinct CDR3 sequences. The CDR3 covers 14 residues. CDR1 SQVTM and CDR2 ANQGSEA come from the germline V gene. This TCR was recovered from a man aged 18-75 years in good health. Material for sequencing was blood T cells: a sorted CD56 or NKG2C T cell subset, CD4+ or CD8+ T cells, or bulk PBMC T cells (not recorded which). The chain links TRBV29-1 to TRBJ2-7; with no DNA, the TCRdb D assignment of TRBD1 cannot be verified. The CDR3 here is CSVEGGKGLHEQYF.